A single T cell receptor beta chain is shown here with its context. The source of the sample is a study of OX40 agonist ivuxolimab in advanced cancers. The CDR3 is 14 amino acids. The protocol was immunoSEQ multiplex PCR, while the TCRdb copy is restricted to in-frame clones and leaves out a portion. The sample records about 93,000 clones, 90% to 95% being singletons. The V call is TRBV21-1, the J call TRBJ1-1; TRBD1, the D gene given by the table, was not confirmed from the DNA. TRBV21-1 is listed as a pseudogene. The sequenced sample was CD4+ or CD8+ T cells sorted from blood, obtained in a trial of the OX40 agonist ivuxolimab. The receptor was derived from an adult with an advanced solid tumor such as melanoma, head and neck, liver or kidney cancer. The chain's CDR3 is CASSSRPGQALAFF. The CDR3 DNA sequence: TGTGCCAGCAGCTCCCGACCGGGACAAGCACTAGCTTTCTTT.